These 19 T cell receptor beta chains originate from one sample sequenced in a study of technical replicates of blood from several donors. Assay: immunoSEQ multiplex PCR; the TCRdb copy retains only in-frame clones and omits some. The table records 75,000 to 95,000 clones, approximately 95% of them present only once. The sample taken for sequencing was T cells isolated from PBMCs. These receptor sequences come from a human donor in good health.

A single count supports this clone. The CDR3 DNA is TGTGCCAGCATGAGGTCAGGGGGAGATCGTGGCTACACCTTC. Encoded protein: CASMRSGGDRGYTF. The chain joins TRBV6-1 to TRBJ1-2, with 7 bases lining up with TRBD1. The germline CDR1 and CDR2 sequences are MNHNS and SASEGT. V lost 7 bases to trimming and J lost 7 bases; unmatched junction nucleotides: 12. The CDR3 consists of 14 residues.

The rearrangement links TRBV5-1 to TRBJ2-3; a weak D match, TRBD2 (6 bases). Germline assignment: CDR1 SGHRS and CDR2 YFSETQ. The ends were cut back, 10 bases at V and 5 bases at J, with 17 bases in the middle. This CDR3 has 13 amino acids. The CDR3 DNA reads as TGCGCCTCATGGGCCGCCGGGGGAGATACGCAGTATTTT. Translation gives CASWAAGGDTQYF.

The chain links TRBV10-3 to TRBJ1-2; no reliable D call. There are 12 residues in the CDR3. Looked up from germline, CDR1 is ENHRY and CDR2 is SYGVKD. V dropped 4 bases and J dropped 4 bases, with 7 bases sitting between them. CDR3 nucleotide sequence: TGTGCCATCAGTGGAGGAACCTATGGCTACACCTTC. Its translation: CAISGGTYGYTF.

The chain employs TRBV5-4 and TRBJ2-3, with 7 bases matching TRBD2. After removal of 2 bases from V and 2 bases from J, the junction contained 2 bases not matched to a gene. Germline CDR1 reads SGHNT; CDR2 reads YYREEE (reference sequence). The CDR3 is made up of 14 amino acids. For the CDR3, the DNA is TGTGCCAGCAGCTTTAGCGGGTCCACAGATACGCAGTATTTT. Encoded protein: CASSFSGSTDTQYF.

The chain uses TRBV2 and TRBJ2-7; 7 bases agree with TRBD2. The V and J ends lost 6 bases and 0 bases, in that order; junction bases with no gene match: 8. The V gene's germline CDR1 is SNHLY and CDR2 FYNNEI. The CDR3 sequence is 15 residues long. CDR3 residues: CASRVGGGSSYEQYF. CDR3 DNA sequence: TGTGCCAGCAGGGTTGGCGGGGGAAGCTCCTACGAGCAGTACTTC. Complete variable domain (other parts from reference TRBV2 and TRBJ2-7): EPEVTQTPSHQVTQMGQEVILRCVPISNHLYFYWYRQILGQKVEFLVSFYNNEISEKSEIFDDQFSVERPDGSNFTLKIRSTKLEDSAMYFCASRVGGGSSYEQYFGPGTRLTVT.

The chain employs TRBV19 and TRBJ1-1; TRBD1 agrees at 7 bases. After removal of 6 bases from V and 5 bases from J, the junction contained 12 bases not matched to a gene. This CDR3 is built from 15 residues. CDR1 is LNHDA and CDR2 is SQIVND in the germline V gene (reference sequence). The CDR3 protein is CASREGADFGTEAFF. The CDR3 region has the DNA TGTGCCAGTAGAGAGGGGGCGGACTTCGGGACTGAAGCTTTCTTT.

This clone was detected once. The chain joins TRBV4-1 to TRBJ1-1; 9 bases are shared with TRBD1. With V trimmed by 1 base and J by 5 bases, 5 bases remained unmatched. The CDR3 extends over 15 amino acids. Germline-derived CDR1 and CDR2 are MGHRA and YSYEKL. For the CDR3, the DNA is TGCGCCAGCAGCCAAGGGACAGGGGTATTGACTGAAGCTTTCTTT. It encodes CASSQGTGVLTEAFF.

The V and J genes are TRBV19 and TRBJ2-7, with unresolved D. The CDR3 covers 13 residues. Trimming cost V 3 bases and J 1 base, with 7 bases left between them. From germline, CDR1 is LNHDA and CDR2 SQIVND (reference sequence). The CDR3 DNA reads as TGTGCCAGTAGTATTGCGGATTCCTACGAGCAGTACTTC. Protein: CASSIADSYEQYF.

The CDR3 sequence: CAWSPSWDRGTEAFF. The DNA for the CDR3 is TGTGCCTGGAGTCCTTCCTGGGACAGGGGTACTGAAGCTTTCTTT. The gene calls are TRBV30 and TRBJ1-1; TRBD1 aligns across 10 bases. The germline V gene has CDR1 GTSNPN and CDR2 SVGIG (reference sequence). CDR3 length equals 15 residues. J gave up 5 bases and V 2 bases, and 8 bases lay outside the gene matches.

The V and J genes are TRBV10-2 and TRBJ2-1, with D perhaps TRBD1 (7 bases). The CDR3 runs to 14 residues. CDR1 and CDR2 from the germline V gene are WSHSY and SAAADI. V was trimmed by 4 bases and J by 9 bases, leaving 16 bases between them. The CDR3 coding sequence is TGCGCCAGCAGTGCCGTGGCAGGGGGGAGTGAGCAGTTCTTC. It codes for CASSAVAGGSEQFF.

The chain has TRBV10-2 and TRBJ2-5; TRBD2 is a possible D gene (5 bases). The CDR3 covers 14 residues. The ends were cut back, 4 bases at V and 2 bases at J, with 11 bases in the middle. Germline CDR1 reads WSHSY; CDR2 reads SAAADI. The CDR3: CASSVGSGQETQYF. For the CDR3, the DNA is TGCGCCAGCAGTGTAGGGAGTGGACAAGAGACCCAGTACTTC.

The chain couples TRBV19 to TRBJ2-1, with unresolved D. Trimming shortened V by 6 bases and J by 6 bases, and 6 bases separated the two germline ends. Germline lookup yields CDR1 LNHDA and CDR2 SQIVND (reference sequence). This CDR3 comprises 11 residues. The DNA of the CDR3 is TGTGCCAGTAGAGCACTCAATGAGCAGTTCTTC. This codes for CASRALNEQFF.

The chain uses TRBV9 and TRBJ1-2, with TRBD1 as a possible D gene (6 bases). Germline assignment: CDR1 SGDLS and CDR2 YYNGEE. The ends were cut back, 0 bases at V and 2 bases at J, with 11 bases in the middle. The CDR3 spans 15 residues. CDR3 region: CASSVAPGENYGYTF. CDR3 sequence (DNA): TGTGCCAGCAGCGTAGCCCCAGGGGAAAACTATGGCTACACCTTC.

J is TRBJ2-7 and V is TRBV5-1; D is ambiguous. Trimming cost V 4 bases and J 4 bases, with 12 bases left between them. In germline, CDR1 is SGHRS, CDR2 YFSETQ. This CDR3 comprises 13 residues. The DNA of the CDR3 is TGCGCCAGCAGCCCGAGCCCAGGTTACGAGCAGTACTTC. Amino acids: CASSPSPGYEQYF. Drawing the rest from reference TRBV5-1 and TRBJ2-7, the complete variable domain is KAGVTQTPRYLIKTRGQQVTLSCSPISGHRSVSWYQQTPGQGLQFLFEYFSETQRNKGNFPGRFSGRQFSNSRSEMNVSTLELGDSALYLCASSPSPGYEQYFGPGTRLTVT.

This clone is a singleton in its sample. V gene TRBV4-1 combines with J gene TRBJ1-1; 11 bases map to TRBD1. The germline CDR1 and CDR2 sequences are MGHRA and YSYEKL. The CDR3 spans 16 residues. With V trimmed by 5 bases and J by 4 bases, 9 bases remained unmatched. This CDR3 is CASSSLPGQGGTEAFF. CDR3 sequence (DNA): TGCGCCAGCAGCTCACTCCCGGGACAGGGGGGCACTGAAGCTTTCTTT.

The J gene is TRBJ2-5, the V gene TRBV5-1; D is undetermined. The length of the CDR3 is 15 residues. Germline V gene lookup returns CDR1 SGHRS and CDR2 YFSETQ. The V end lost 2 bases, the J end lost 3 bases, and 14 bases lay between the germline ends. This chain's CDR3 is CASSFGPHLEETQYF. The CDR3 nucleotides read TGCGCCAGCAGCTTTGGCCCTCACCTAGAAGAGACCCAGTACTTC.

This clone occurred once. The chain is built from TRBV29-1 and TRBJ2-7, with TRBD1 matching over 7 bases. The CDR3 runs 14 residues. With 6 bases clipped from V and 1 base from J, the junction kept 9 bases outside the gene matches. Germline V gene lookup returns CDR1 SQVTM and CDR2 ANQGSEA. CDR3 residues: CSVGTAYTSYEQYF. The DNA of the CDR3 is TGCAGCGTGGGGACAGCATACACTTCCTACGAGCAGTACTTC.

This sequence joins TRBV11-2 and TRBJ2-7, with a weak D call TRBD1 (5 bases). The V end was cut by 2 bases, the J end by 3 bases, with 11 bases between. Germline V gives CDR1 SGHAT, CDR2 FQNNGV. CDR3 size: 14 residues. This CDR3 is CASSLPGNIYEQYF. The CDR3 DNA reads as TGTGCCAGCAGCTTACCAGGGAACATCTACGAGCAGTACTTC.

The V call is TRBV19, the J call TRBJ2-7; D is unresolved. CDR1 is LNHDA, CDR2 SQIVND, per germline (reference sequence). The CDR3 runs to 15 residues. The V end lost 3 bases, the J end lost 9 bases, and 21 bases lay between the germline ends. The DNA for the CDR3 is TGTGCCAGTAGTATTAGAGCAGAGGCAACCGTGGGGCAGTACTTC. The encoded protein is CASSIRAEATVGQYF.